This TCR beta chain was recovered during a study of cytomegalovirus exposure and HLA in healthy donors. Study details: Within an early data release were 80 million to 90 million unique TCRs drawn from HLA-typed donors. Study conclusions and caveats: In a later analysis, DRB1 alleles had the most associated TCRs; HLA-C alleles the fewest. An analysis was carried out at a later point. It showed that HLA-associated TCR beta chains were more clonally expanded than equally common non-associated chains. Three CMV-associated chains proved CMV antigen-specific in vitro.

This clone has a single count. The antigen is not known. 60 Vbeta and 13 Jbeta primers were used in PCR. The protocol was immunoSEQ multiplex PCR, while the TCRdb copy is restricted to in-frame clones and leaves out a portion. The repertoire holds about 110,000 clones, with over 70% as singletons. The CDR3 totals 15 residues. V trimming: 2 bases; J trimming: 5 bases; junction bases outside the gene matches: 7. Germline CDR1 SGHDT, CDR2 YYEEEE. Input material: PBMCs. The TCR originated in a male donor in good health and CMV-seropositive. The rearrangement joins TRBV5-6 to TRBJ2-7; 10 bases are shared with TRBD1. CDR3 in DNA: TGTGCCAGCAGCTTAACCGGGACAGGGGATCACGAGCAGTACTTC. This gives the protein CASSLTGTGDHEQYF.